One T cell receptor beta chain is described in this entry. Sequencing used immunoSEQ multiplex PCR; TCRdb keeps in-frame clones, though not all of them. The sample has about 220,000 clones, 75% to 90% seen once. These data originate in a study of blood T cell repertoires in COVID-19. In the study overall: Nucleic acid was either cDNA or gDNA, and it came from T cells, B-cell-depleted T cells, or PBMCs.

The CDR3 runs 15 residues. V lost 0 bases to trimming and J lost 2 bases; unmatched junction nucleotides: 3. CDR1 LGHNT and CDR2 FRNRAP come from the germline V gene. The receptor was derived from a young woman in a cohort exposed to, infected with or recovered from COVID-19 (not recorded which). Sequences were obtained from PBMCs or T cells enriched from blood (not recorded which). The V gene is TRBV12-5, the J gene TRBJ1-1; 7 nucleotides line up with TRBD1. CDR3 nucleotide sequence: TGTGCTAGTGGTTTGGTCGGGACAGAAAACACTGAAGCTTTCTTT. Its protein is CASGLVGTENTEAFF. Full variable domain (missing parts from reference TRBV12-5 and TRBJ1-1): DARVTQTPRHKVTEMGQEVTMRCQPILGHNTVFWYRQTMMQGLELLAYFRNRAPLDDSGMPKDRFSAEMPDATLATLKIQPSEPRDSAVYFCASGLVGTENTEAFFGQGTRLTVV.